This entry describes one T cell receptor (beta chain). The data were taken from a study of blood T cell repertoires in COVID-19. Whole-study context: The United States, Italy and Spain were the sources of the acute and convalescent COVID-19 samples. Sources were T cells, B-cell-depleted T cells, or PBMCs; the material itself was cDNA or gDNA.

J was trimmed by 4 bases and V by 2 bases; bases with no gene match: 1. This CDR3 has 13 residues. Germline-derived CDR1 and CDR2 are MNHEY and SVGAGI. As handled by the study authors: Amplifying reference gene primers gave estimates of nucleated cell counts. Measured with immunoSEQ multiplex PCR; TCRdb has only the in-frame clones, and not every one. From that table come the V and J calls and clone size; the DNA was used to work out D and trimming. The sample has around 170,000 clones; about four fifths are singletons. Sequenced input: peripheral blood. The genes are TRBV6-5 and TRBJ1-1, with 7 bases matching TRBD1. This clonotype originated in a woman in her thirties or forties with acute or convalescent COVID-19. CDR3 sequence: CASSYQGGTEAFF. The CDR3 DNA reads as TGTGCCAGCAGTTACCAGGGGGGCACTGAAGCTTTCTTT.